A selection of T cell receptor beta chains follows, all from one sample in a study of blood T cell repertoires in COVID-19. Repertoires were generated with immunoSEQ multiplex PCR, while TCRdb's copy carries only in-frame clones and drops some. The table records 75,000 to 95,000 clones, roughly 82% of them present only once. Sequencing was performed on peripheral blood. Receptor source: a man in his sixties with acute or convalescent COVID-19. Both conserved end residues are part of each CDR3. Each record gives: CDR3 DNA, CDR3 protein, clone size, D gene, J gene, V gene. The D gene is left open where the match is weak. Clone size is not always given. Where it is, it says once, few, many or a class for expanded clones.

TGCGCCAGCAGCTTGGAGGCGCCCGGGCCTGGGGCGGTAACTGAAGCTTTCTTT,CASSLEAPGPGAVTEAFF,NA,NA,TRBJ1-1,TRBV5-1
TGTGCCAGCAGGTCCAATACAGGGGGGGGAGAGACCCAGTACTTC,CASRSNTGGGETQYF,NA,NA,TRBJ2-5,TRBV2
TGTGCCAGCAGCTTCCGGAACACTGAAGCTTTCTTT,CASSFRNTEAFF,NA,NA,TRBJ1-1,TRBV7-9
TGTGCCAGCAGCTTACCCACGGGGACAGGGGTGCGTGGCTACACCTTC,CASSLPTGTGVRGYTF,NA,TRBD1,TRBJ1-2,TRBV7-9
TGTGCCAGCAGCCACCTGAACACGGGACAGGGTTATGGTGAGCAGTTCTTC,CASSHLNTGQGYGEQFF,NA,TRBD1,TRBJ2-1,TRBV11-2
TGTGCCAGCAGCACTACGTCCTCTCGCACAGATACGCAGTATTTT,CASSTTSSRTDTQYF,once,NA,TRBJ2-3,TRBV7-2
TGTGCCAGCAGCTTGATGGGGGGAGCTTTCTTT,CASSLMGGAFF,NA,NA,TRBJ1-1,TRBV7-9
TGTGCCAGCAGCGTAGGCCCCGAGACTAGCGGGTTGTACAATGAGCAGTTCTTC,CASSVGPETSGLYNEQFF,NA,TRBD2,TRBJ2-1,TRBV9
TGTGCCAGCAGTTTTGGAGGCGGGTTAACCCTCACAGATACGCAGTATTTT,CASSFGGGLTLTDTQYF,NA,NA,TRBJ2-3,TRBV28
TGTGCCAGCAGCTCGGTAGCGGGGCTAAGGGAGCAGTACTTC,CASSSVAGLREQYF,NA,TRBD2,TRBJ2-7,TRBV7-2
TGTGCCAGCAAAGGACAGCGGGGGGTTCAGTACTTC,CASKGQRGVQYF,NA,TRBD2,TRBJ2-4,TRBV3-1/TRBV3-2
TGTGCCAGCAGCCCTAAGACTAGCGGGGGAAGCACAGATACGCAGTATTTT,CASSPKTSGGSTDTQYF,NA,TRBD2,TRBJ2-3,TRBV9
TGTGCCAGCAGTGACCAGGGACAGGGTCATTCACCCCTCCACTTT,CASSDQGQGHSPLHF,NA,TRBD1,TRBJ1-6,TRBV6-4
TGTGCCAGCAGCTTAATCTCCTCTAGCGGGGGCAATGAGCAGTTCTTC,CASSLISSSGGNEQFF,NA,TRBD2,TRBJ2-1,TRBV7-3
TGTGCCAGCGGGGACAGAGGGTTCTTTGGCTACACCTTC,CASGDRGFFGYTF,once,TRBD1,TRBJ1-2,TRBV6-5
TGCAGCGACCGTGGACAGTGGGGTACAGATACGCAGTATTTT,CSDRGQWGTDTQYF,NA,NA,TRBJ2-3,TRBV29-1
TGTGCCAGCACCCGCACTAGCGGGATCCGGGCCCAGTACTTC,CASTRTSGIRAQYF,NA,TRBD2,TRBJ2-5,TRBV28
TGTGCCTGGACCCGGGGGACTTTGAAAGGCTACACCTTC,CAWTRGTLKGYTF,few,NA,TRBJ1-2,TRBV30